A single sample is the source of the 27 T cell receptor beta chains below, sequenced in a study of T cells after yellow fever vaccination (dated by TCRdb to between 2018 and 2021). The treatment or condition label, read with the paper, signifies: live attenuated yellow fever vaccine strain. The library was built by means of 5' RACE. Sequencing instrument: Illumina NovaSeq 6000. Using fastp at Q25 and MiXCR, TCRdb reprocessed the public reads and kept productive beta chains. CDR3 protein duplicates are merged, each entry listing the most common genes and DNA. The sample data list hundreds of thousands of distinct CDR3 sequences, and approximately 19% of these were observed just once. Jointly, the top ten make up about 18% of the sample. Sequenced here: PBMCs, sampled before the yellow fever booster vaccination. The receptor source for this set is a man aged 18 to 30 who received the YFV17D yellow fever vaccine.

The chain employs TRBV4-1 and TRBJ1-1; no reliable D call. CDR1 is MGHRA and CDR2 is YSYEKL in the germline V gene. The CDR3 sequence is 15 residues long. The germline V and J ends were trimmed by 2 bases and 1 base, with 11 bases remaining between them. CDR3 sequence reads: CASSQTRLENTEAFF. The DNA of the CDR3 is TGCGCCAGCAGCCAAACCCGACTGGAGAACACTGAAGCTTTCTTT.

V is TRBV5-1 and J is TRBJ2-5; 7 bases are shared with TRBD2. The CDR3 is made up of 14 amino acids. Germline CDR1 and CDR2: SGHRS and YFSETQ. The trim removed 5 bases at V and 4 bases at J, leaving 8 bases unmatched. The CDR3 DNA reads TGCGCCAGCAGTTTCGCGGGGGACGGAGAGACCCAGTACTTC. It codes for CASSFAGDGETQYF.

This clonotype was counted between two and nine times. The gene calls are TRBV6-2 or TRBV6-3 and TRBJ1-5; D is undetermined. V was pared by 7 bases and J by 5 bases, with 12 bases between. The CDR3 covers 13 residues. Per germline, CDR1 MNHEY and CDR2 SVGEGT. CDR3 residues: CASTPDGYQPQHF. CDR3 DNA: TGTGCCAGCACCCCGGACGGATATCAGCCCCAGCATTTT.

This clonotype was observed many times. This chain links TRBV7-2 with TRBJ2-1; weak D call: TRBD2 (6 bases). The ends were cut back, 0 bases at V and 5 bases at J, with 14 bases in the middle. Germline V gene lookup returns CDR1 SGHTA and CDR2 FQGNSA. The CDR3 is made up of 16 amino acids. The CDR3 DNA reads as TGTGCCAGCAGCTTAGCGGGCGGGGACGGGGACAATGAGCAGTTCTTC. Protein: CASSLAGGDGDNEQFF.

The genes are TRBV7-9 and TRBJ1-1; TRBD1 is a possible D gene (6 bases). The V end lost 5 bases, the J end lost 0 bases, and 13 bases lay between the germline ends. Germline loops: CDR1 SEHNR, CDR2 FQNEAQ (reference sequence). The CDR3 sequence is 15 residues long. The CDR3, as DNA: TGTGCCAGCAGCCCCCCCCAGGGGATGAACACTGAAGCTTTCTTT. Translated, it gives CASSPPQGMNTEAFF.

This clonotype came up a few times. The CDR3 region has the DNA TGTGCCAGCAGCTTAGGGGGGTCTGCGGGGGAGCAGTACTTC. Residues: CASSLGGSAGEQYF. V is TRBV11-2 and J is TRBJ2-7; perhaps TRBD2 as D (6 bases). Trimming shortened V by 1 base and J by 7 bases, and 14 bases separated the two germline ends. Germline V gives CDR1 SGHAT, CDR2 FQNNGV. The CDR3 is made up of 14 amino acids.

The chain combines TRBV5-1 with TRBJ2-5; unclear D gene. CDR3 length: 14 residues. In germline, CDR1 is SGHRS, CDR2 YFSETQ. V was shortened by 0 bases and J by 3 bases, with 9 bases between the two germline ends. Written as DNA, the CDR3 is TGCGCCAGCAGCTTGGGGTCACAGAAAGAGACCCAGTACTTC. Translation: CASSLGSQKETQYF.

In its sample, this clonotype was seen a few times. This chain joins TRBV12-3 or TRBV12-4 and TRBJ1-6; D ambiguous. Trimming took 7 bases from V and 5 from J, leaving 12 bases between them. The CDR3 is made up of 14 amino acids. The CDR3: CASTLRQNNSPLHF. CDR3 sequence (DNA): TGTGCCAGCACCCTGAGGCAGAATAATTCACCCCTCCACTTT.

This chain links TRBV28 with TRBJ2-2; unclear D gene. Germline V lookup: CDR1 MDHEN, CDR2 SYDVKM. The CDR3 is 13 residues long. V was pared by 7 bases and J by 4 bases, with 10 bases between. CDR3 amino acids: CASTQWGTGELFF. The CDR3 coding sequence is TGTGCCAGCACCCAGTGGGGCACCGGGGAGCTGTTTTTT. Full variable domain (outside the CDR3, taken from reference TRBV28 and TRBJ2-2): DVKVTQSSRYLVKRTGEKVFLECVQDMDHENMFWYRQDPGLGLRLIYFSYDVKMKEKGDIPEGYSVSREKKERFSLILESASTNQTSMYLCASTQWGTGELFFGEGSRLTVL.

This clonotype was counted between two and nine times. V and J are TRBV11-2 and TRBJ2-2; 8 nucleotides agree with TRBD1. The V gene end was trimmed by 5 bases and the J gene end by 4 bases; junction bases not matched to a gene: 6. This CDR3 comprises 15 residues. Germline loops: CDR1 SGHAT, CDR2 FQNNGV. CDR3 nucleotides: TGTGCCAGCAGCGGGGACAGGTCGGTCACCGGGGAGCTGTTTTTT. This translates into CASSGDRSVTGELFF.

This clonotype was seen a handful of times. In nucleotides, the CDR3 is TGCGCCAGCAGCTTGAATGATCGGGGGGCAGGGAATTCACCCCTCCACTTT. Encoded protein: CASSLNDRGAGNSPLHF. The chain is built from TRBV5-1 and TRBJ1-6, with D possibly matching TRBD1 (6 bases). Germline V gene lookup returns CDR1 SGHRS and CDR2 YFSETQ. The CDR3 runs to 17 residues. V was shortened by 1 base and J by 7 bases, with 18 bases between the two germline ends.

The rearrangement uses TRBV4-2 and TRBJ1-4; TRBD1 matches 9 bases. The CDR3 covers 15 residues. The V gene's germline CDR1 is LGHNA and CDR2 YNFKEQ. V lost 4 bases and J lost 8; bases outside the gene matches: 8. The CDR3 nucleotides are TGTGCCAGCAGCCCACAGACAGGGGGTCAGGAAAAACTGTTTTTT. Its translation is CASSPQTGGQEKLFF.

V and J are TRBV6-6 and TRBJ2-7; D perhaps matches TRBD1 (6 bases). The V end was cut by 6 bases, the J end by 0 bases, with 9 bases between. The CDR3 contains 13 residues. From germline, CDR1 is MNHNY and CDR2 SVGAGI (reference sequence). The CDR3 region has the DNA TGTGCCAGCAGCGCAGGGGACTCCTACGAGCAGTACGTC. Protein: CASSAGDSYEQYV.

This clonotype was observed a few times. The chain employs TRBV7-2 and TRBJ2-7; 10 bases map to TRBD1. Germline lookup yields CDR1 SGHTA and CDR2 FQGNSA. The V gene end was trimmed by 1 base and the J gene end by 4 bases; junction bases not matched to a gene: 4. This CDR3 contains 15 residues. The CDR3 DNA follows: TGTGCCAGCAGCTTAGGACAGGGGGCTGGATACGAGCAGTACGTC. This sequence encodes CASSLGQGAGYEQYV.

The V gene is TRBV2, the J gene TRBJ1-5; perhaps TRBD1 as D (5 bases). Between the trimmed V and J ends, which lost 2 bases and 5 bases, there was a span of 7 bases. Germline values: CDR1 SNHLY, CDR2 FYNNEI. CDR3 length equals 13 residues. As DNA, the CDR3 is TGTGCCAGCAGTGAACAGGGTTATCAGCCCCAGCATTTT. Protein sequence: CASSEQGYQPQHF.

This clonotype has ten or more counts. V gene TRBV20-1 combines with J gene TRBJ2-5; no firm D call. This CDR3 has 12 amino acids. Trimming took 0 bases from V and 5 from J, leaving 7 bases between them. Looked up from germline, CDR1 is DFQATT and CDR2 is SNEGSKA (reference sequence). CDR3 sequence: CSARERSETQYF. The DNA for the CDR3 is TGCAGTGCTAGAGAGAGGAGCGAGACCCAGTACTTC.

The CDR3 loop is CSATGTTAFNEQFF. CDR3 nucleotide sequence: TGCAGTGCCACCGGGACTACCGCCTTCAATGAGCAGTTCTTC. This chain joins TRBV20-1 and TRBJ2-1; 7 positions match TRBD2. This CDR3 region has 14 residues. J was trimmed by 6 bases and V by 6 bases; bases with no gene match: 11. Germline values: CDR1 DFQATT, CDR2 SNEGSKA (reference sequence).

This clonotype has just a few counts. This chain connects TRBV6-6 to TRBJ1-4; tentatively, D is TRBD1 (5 bases). CDR1 and CDR2 from the germline V gene are MNHNY and SVGAGI (reference sequence). V was shortened by 6 bases and J by 3 bases, with 8 bases between the two germline ends. CDR3 length equals 13 residues. The CDR3 here is CASRGPANEKLFF. CDR3 bases: TGTGCCAGCAGGGGACCAGCTAATGAAAAACTGTTTTTT.

The sample holds many counts of this clonotype. V usage is TRBV5-1 and J usage is TRBJ2-1, with a tentative D call TRBD2 (5 bases). The CDR3 sequence is 15 residues long. V lost 0 bases and J 6 bases, leaving 13 bases between the germline ends. Germline CDR1 SGHRS, CDR2 YFSETQ. CDR3 region: CASSLAVLASNEQFF. The CDR3, as DNA: TGCGCCAGCAGCTTGGCCGTTCTAGCAAGCAATGAGCAGTTCTTC.

This clonotype showed up just a few times. The V gene is TRBV20-1, the J gene TRBJ1-1; tentative D call: TRBD1 (5 bases). The germline gives CDR1 DFQATT, CDR2 SNEGSKA (reference sequence). The CDR3 runs 15 residues. The V end lost 0 bases, the J end lost 7 bases, and 18 bases lay between the germline ends. CDR3 nucleotides: TGCAGTGCTAGAGATTGGGGACCCAACCGCCGTGAAGCTTTCTTT. This translates into CSARDWGPNRREAFF.

The chain has TRBV20-1 and TRBJ2-1, with D tentatively TRBD1 (6 bases). The V gene's germline CDR1 is DFQATT and CDR2 SNEGSKA (reference sequence). The CDR3 runs to 13 residues. V gave up 3 bases and J gave up 14 bases, with 20 bases separating them. The CDR3 loop reads CSARGDIDTMEFF. Written as DNA, the CDR3 is TGCAGTGCTAGGGGGGACATAGATACTATGGAGTTCTTC.

This clonotype turned up a few times. The genes are TRBV5-1 and TRBJ2-1; 7 nucleotides align to TRBD1. Per germline, CDR1 SGHRS and CDR2 YFSETQ. The CDR3 covers 15 residues. J was trimmed by 9 bases and V by 0 bases; bases with no gene match: 9. This chain's CDR3 is CASSLEGDSRSEQFF. For the CDR3, the DNA is TGCGCCAGCAGCTTGGAAGGGGACAGTCGTAGTGAGCAGTTCTTC.

The chain recombines TRBV28 with TRBJ1-1; 9 bases are a match to TRBD1. This CDR3 is 16 amino acids long. V dropped 1 base and J dropped 1; count of bases not matched to a gene: 4. Germline loops: CDR1 MDHEN, CDR2 SYDVKM. The DNA for the CDR3 is TGTGCCAGCAGTTTATTCGGGACAGGGCCGAACACTGAAGCTTTCTTT. This encodes CASSLFGTGPNTEAFF.

The rearrangement joins TRBV28 to TRBJ1-5; no clear D gene. The length of the CDR3 is 16 residues. V lost 6 bases and J lost 2, with 17 bases in between. Germline V gene data show CDR1 as MDHEN and CDR2 as SYDVKM. CDR3 loop: CASSPLKDPCNQPQHF. The CDR3, as DNA: TGTGCCAGCAGCCCACTCAAGGACCCCTGCAATCAGCCCCAGCATTTT.

This chain joins TRBV6-5 and TRBJ2-7; no clear D gene. Trimming left V 5 bases short and J 7 bases short, with 9 bases between. The CDR3 extends over 11 amino acids. CDR1 is MNHEY and CDR2 is SVGAGI in the germline V gene. This CDR3 is CASSNTWEQYF. DNA of the CDR3: TGTGCCAGCAGTAACACGTGGGAGCAGTACTTC.

This clonotype has a handful of counts. J is TRBJ2-4 and V is TRBV4-1, with D maybe TRBD2 (7 bases). CDR1 is MGHRA and CDR2 is YSYEKL in the germline V gene. The CDR3 is 15 residues long. Trimming took off 8 bases at V and 6 bases at J, with 20 bases between the two ends. The CDR3 DNA follows: TGCGCCAGCTCCAGATCAGGGAGGGGGACAAACATTCAGTACTTC. It codes for CASSRSGRGTNIQYF.

This clonotype was observed a handful of times. The chain joins TRBV18 to TRBJ2-3; D call uncertain. This CDR3 is 14 amino acids long. V lost 1 base and J 2 bases, leaving 7 bases between the germline ends. Germline loops: CDR1 KGHSH, CDR2 LQKENI. CDR3 amino acids: CASSPLPLTDTQYF. Here the CDR3 DNA reads TGTGCCAGCTCACCACTCCCTCTCACAGATACGCAGTATTTT.